Each of the 10 T cell receptor beta chains below was sequenced from the same sample in a study of identical twins. TCRdb called the 5' RACE reads again in MiXCR, with one record for every CDR3 protein. The sample contains 750,000 to 950,000 distinct CDR3 sequences, roughly 12% of which appear only once. Another study also made use of these data, one on yellow fever vaccine responses in identical twins.

Sequenced material: PBMCs. All receptors derive from a woman between 18 and 29 years old in good health.

This clonotype was seen more than once but under ten times. The chain carries TRBV28 and TRBJ2-2, with D maybe TRBD1 (6 bases). Germline CDR1 MDHEN, CDR2 SYDVKM. V lost 5 bases and J lost 1, with 11 bases in between. The CDR3 is 15 amino acids. The CDR3 protein is CASSDGQWNTGELFF. The CDR3 DNA reads as TGTGCCAGCAGTGATGGACAGTGGAACACCGGGGAGCTGTTTTTT.

The chain recombines TRBV24-1 with TRBJ2-5, with TRBD1 matching over 7 bases. Germline CDR1 is KGHDR and CDR2 is SFDVKD. The CDR3 is made up of 15 amino acids. V shed 5 bases, J shed 5 bases, and the junction held 10 bases outside the gene matches. Here the CDR3 DNA reads TGTGCCACCAGTGCTCCAGGGGGAAGTCAGGAGACCCAGTACTTC. It codes for CATSAPGGSQETQYF.

The chain employs TRBV29-1 and TRBJ1-1; D gene ambiguous. V was trimmed by 0 bases and J by 7 bases, leaving 15 bases between them. Germline V gene lookup returns CDR1 SQVTM and CDR2 ANQGSEA. The CDR3 length is 14 residues. The CDR3 nucleotides read TGCAGCGTTGAAGATCTAGGAATCCCTGGTGAAGCTTTCTTT. Residues: CSVEDLGIPGEAFF.

CDR3 region: CASSLATSGMFNEQFF. In nucleotides, the CDR3 is TGTGCCAGCAGCCTCGCGACTAGCGGAATGTTCAATGAGCAGTTCTTC. The gene calls are TRBV3-1 and TRBJ2-1, with 9 bases matching TRBD2. Trimming removed 4 bases from V and 6 bases from J; junction bases left unmatched: 10. Germline V CDR1 and CDR2: LGHDT, YNNKEL (reference sequence). This CDR3 contains 16 residues.

This clonotype was observed a handful of times. The chain couples TRBV28 to TRBJ1-1, with a tentative D call TRBD1 (5 bases). Germline CDR1 and CDR2: MDHEN and SYDVKM. The CDR3 has 13 residues. V lost 6 bases to trimming and J lost 4 bases, with 12 bases between them. The CDR3 loop reads CASSANQGTEAFF. Written as DNA, the CDR3 is TGTGCCAGCAGCGCAAATCAGGGCACTGAAGCTTTCTTT.

This clonotype was found a few times. The rearrangement uses TRBV4-1 and TRBJ1-4, with D tentatively TRBD1 (6 bases). The CDR3 is 15 amino acids. Germline CDR1 and CDR2: MGHRA and YSYEKL. V was trimmed by 0 bases and J by 7 bases, leaving 12 bases between them. This CDR3 is CASSQEGGGGEKLFF. Here the CDR3 DNA reads TGCGCCAGCAGCCAAGAAGGCGGGGGCGGTGAAAAACTGTTTTTT.

This clonotype has a count of ten or more. The chain employs TRBV20-1 and TRBJ2-1; 9 positions agree with TRBD2. The J segment lost 8 bases and the V segment lost 0 bases, leaving 8 bases of the junction unmatched. The CDR3 spans 15 residues. The V gene's germline CDR1 is DFQATT and CDR2 SNEGSKA (reference sequence). The CDR3 is CSARDGLAGYYEQFF. The CDR3 nucleotides read TGCAGTGCTAGAGATGGGCTAGCGGGATACTATGAGCAGTTCTTC.

This clonotype came up a few times. The V and J genes are TRBV5-1 and TRBJ2-3, with D maybe TRBD1 (6 bases). This CDR3 spans 15 amino acids. V gave up 5 bases and J gave up 4 bases, with 17 bases separating them. The germline CDR1 and CDR2 sequences are SGHRS and YFSETQ. The CDR3 DNA follows: TGCGCCAGCAGACGAGGGGGTACCGGGGCAGATACGCAGTATTTT. Protein sequence: CASRRGGTGADTQYF.

V gene TRBV7-8 combines with J gene TRBJ2-7, with 8 bases aligning to TRBD1. Germline lookup yields CDR1 SGHVS and CDR2 FQNEAQ. This CDR3 is built from 16 residues. V dropped 10 bases and J dropped 6; count of bases not matched to a gene: 20. CDR3 amino acids: CATSGTGFPGEGEQYF. CDR3 DNA: TGTGCCACTTCCGGGACAGGCTTCCCCGGGGAAGGCGAGCAGTACTTC.

J is TRBJ2-5 and V is TRBV4-1; unclear D gene. CDR3 length: 13 amino acids. The germline V gene has CDR1 MGHRA and CDR2 YSYEKL. V lost 4 bases, J lost 5 bases, and 11 bases lay in between. In DNA, the CDR3 is TGCGCCAGCAGCCGTATCGTTTTTGAGACCCAGTACTTC. Amino acid sequence: CASSRIVFETQYF.